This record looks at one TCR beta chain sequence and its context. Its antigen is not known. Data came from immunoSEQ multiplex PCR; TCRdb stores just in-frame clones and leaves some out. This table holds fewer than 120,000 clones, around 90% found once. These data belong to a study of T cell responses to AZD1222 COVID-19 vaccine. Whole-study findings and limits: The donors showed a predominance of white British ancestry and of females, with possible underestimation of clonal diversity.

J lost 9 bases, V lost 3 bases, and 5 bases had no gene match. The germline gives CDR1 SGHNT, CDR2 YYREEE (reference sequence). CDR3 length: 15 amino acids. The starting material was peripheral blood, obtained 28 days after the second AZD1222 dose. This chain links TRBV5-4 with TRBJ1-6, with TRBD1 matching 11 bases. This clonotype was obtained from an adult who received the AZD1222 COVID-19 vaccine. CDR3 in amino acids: CASSSPGQGVSPLHF. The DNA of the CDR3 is TGTGCCAGCAGCTCTCCGGGACAGGGGGTTTCACCCCTCCACTTT.